This T cell receptor beta chain originates from a study of cytomegalovirus exposure and HLA in healthy donors. Overall study results and limits: Across donors, most TCRs were seen rarely, yet some public ones were widespread. In most subjects, TCR beta sequences reportedly gave accurate predictions of HLA-A and HLA-B alleles. Earlier analysis looked at TCR beta V segments, and most were productive about 90% or about 30% of the time.

As regards this clone: Its antigen is still unknown.

V lost 6 bases and J 3 bases, leaving 18 bases between the germline ends. CDR3 length equals 15 residues. Per the germline V gene, CDR1 is MDHEN and CDR2 is SYDVKM. Samples came from healthy bone marrow donors. Primers for the PCR totalled 60 Vbeta and 13 Jbeta. Libraries were prepared by immunoSEQ multiplex PCR; TCRdb keeps only in-frame clonotypes and omits some of them. The sample lists approximately 41,000 clones, more than 65% occurring once. This sequence joins TRBV28 and TRBJ2-7, with TRBD1 as a possible D gene (7 bases). The source material was PBMCs. This receptor was obtained from a man in his fifties in good health and CMV-seronegative. Written as DNA, the CDR3 is TGTGCCAGCAGCCCCGGGGGCGGGACAGTCTACGAGCAGTACTTC. Protein product: CASSPGGGTVYEQYF.